This is a list of T cell receptor beta chains from one sample in a study of Ad26.COV2.S vaccination and SARS-CoV-2 variants. The repertoire was sequenced with immunoSEQ multiplex PCR; TCRdb's copy has only in-frame clones and lacks some. The sample includes around 240,000 clones, approximately 90% seen only once; the top ten take approximately 12%. The sample was peripheral blood, taken in a trial of Ad26.COV2.S vaccine versus placebo. Receptors were obtained from a person between 18 and 59 years old who received the Ad26.COV2.S COVID-19 vaccine or a placebo. CDR3s include the opening cysteine and the closing phenylalanine or tryptophan. The D gene is left open where the match is weak. A clone size is listed for some rows: how often the clone was seen (once, few, many), or a class if it is expanded.

TRBJ1-1 | - | - | TRBV18 | TGTGCCAGCTCACCCCCCGTGGGGCGGTATTCTGAAGCTTTCTTT | CASSPPVGRYSEAFF
TRBJ1-1 | - | - | TRBV6-1 | TGTGCCAGCAGTGAGGTGGACCTCTACACTGAAGCTTTCTTT | CASSEVDLYTEAFF
TRBJ2-3 | - | - | TRBV10-3 | TGTGCCATCGGGCTAAACCCTAGCACAGATACGCAGTATTTT | CAIGLNPSTDTQYF
TRBJ1-5 | - | - | TRBV3-1/TRBV3-2 | TGTGCCAGCAGCCCCCTCCGGGTGGGGGACCATAGCAATCAGCCCCAGCATTTT | CASSPLRVGDHSNQPQHF
TRBJ2-3 | - | - | TRBV29-1 | TGCAGCGTGGATAGACGATCTAGCACAGATACGCAGTATTTT | CSVDRRSSTDTQYF
TRBJ2-3 | TRBD2 | - | TRBV7-8 | TGTGCCAGCAGCCCGAGGCCCAGCGGGGCGAGCACAGATACGCAGTATTTT | CASSPRPSGASTDTQYF
TRBJ2-7 | TRBD2 | - | TRBV4-1 | TGCGCCAGCAGCCAAGGGGGCGGGAGCAGCTCCTACGAGCAGTACTTC | CASSQGGGSSSYEQYF
TRBJ2-7 | - | - | TRBV19 | TGTGCCACATCTCAGGGGTCCCACTCCTACGAGCAGTACTTC | CATSQGSHSYEQYF
TRBJ2-5 | TRBD1 | - | TRBV6-5 | TGTGCCAGCAGTTACTCTAGGACAGGAGAGACCCAGTACTTC | CASSYSRTGETQYF
TRBJ2-2 | - | - | TRBV11-1 | TGTGCCAGTACCAGGCGGGGGCAAACCGGGGAGCTGTTTTTT | CASTRRGQTGELFF
TRBJ2-3 | TRBD2 | once | TRBV19 | TGTGCCAGTAGGGAGACTAGCGGGTCCCGCACAGATACGCAGTATTTT | CASRETSGSRTDTQYF
TRBJ1-2 | - | once | TRBV2 | TGTGCCAGCAGTGCGAGGGCCTTTGGACGGGGGTATGGCTACACCTTC | CASSARAFGRGYGYTF
TRBJ1-1 | - | - | TRBV19 | TGTGCCAGTAGAACCAAGGGGGAAGCTTTCTTT | CASRTKGEAFF
TRBJ2-2 | - | once | TRBV2 | TGTGCCAGCAATTGGGACATCCCCGGGGAGCTGTTTTTT | CASNWDIPGELFF
TRBJ2-1 | TRBD2 | - | TRBV5-6 | TGTGCCAGCAGCTTGCCTAGCGGGGTTTACAATGAGCAGTTCTTC | CASSLPSGVYNEQFF
TRBJ2-3 | TRBD1 | - | TRBV9 | TGTGCCAGCAGCCCATGGGACAGGGGGCTTGCAGATACGCAGTATTTT | CASSPWDRGLADTQYF
TRBJ2-1 | TRBD2 | - | TRBV2 | TGTGCCAGCAGCACCCCGGGCGGGGGAAGCAATGAGCAGTTCTTC | CASSTPGGGSNEQFF
TRBJ2-5 | - | - | TRBV4-2 | TGTGCCAGCAGCAGTAGCTGGGGGGCAGAGACCCAGTACTTC | CASSSSWGAETQYF
TRBJ2-3 | - | - | TRBV29-1 | TGCAGCGTTGTTCTAGCGAACACAGATACGCAGTATTTT | CSVVLANTDTQYF
TRBJ1-6 | - | once | TRBV5-5 | TGTGCCAGCAGCCCTCTACCAGGGGACTCCTATAATTCACCCCTCCACTTT | CASSPLPGDSYNSPLHF
TRBJ2-3 | - | - | TRBV19 | TGTGCCAGTAGTATATTGGAGGGGGTGGCTACGCAGTATTTT | CASSILEGVATQYF
TRBJ2-1 | TRBD1 | - | TRBV7-2 | TGTGCCAGCAGTCTAGGGACAGGGTCCAATGAGCAGTTCTTC | CASSLGTGSNEQFF
TRBJ2-3 | TRBD1 | once | TRBV4-2 | TGTGCCAGCAGCCAAGCCGCAAGCCGGGACAGTAGCACAGATACGCAGTATTTT | CASSQAASRDSSTDTQYF
TRBJ2-3 | - | - | TRBV7-2 | TGTGCCAGCAGCCCGAACCTTGGTACAGATACGCAGTATTTT | CASSPNLGTDTQYF
TRBJ1-4 | - | - | TRBV9 | TGTGCCAGCAGCCCTTTGGGAGGTGAAAAACTGTTTTTT | CASSPLGGEKLFF
TRBJ2-7 | - | - | TRBV5-8 | TGTGCCAGCAGCTTGGATGCAGCTGGGGTATACGAGCAGTACTTC | CASSLDAAGVYEQYF
TRBJ1-5 | - | once | TRBV21-1 | - | CASRRGVGAGNQPQHF
TRBJ2-1 | TRBD2 | - | TRBV27 | TGTGCCAGCAGTCCCGGGACTAGCGGGAAGAGGGTTGACTACAATGAGCAGTTCTTC | CASSPGTSGKRVDYNEQFF
TRBJ2-2 | - | once | TRBV9 | TGTGCCAGCAGCGACATGACACCGACGAACACCGGGGAGCTGTTTTTT | CASSDMTPTNTGELFF
TRBJ2-2 | - | - | TRBV7-8 | TGTGCCAGCAGCTTAGCGGGAGGCGGGGCGAACACCGGGGAGCTGTTTTTT | CASSLAGGGANTGELFF
TRBJ1-2 | - | - | TRBV7-9 | TGTGCCAGCAGCCCCGCGGCCTTGCGAGGCTACACCTTC | CASSPAALRGYTF
TRBJ2-7 | - | - | TRBV3-1/TRBV3-2 | TGTGCCAGCAGCCAAGGGGGGCGATGGGGGCCGGCCGCCGAGCAGTACTTC | CASSQGGRWGPAAEQYF
TRBJ2-7 | - | - | TRBV27 | TGTGCCAGCAGTTTAGGGCAGGTGGACGAGCAGTACTTC | CASSLGQVDEQYF
TRBJ2-5 | TRBD2 | - | TRBV28 | TGTGCCAGCAGCCCTAACCTAGCGGGCAAGCAAGAGACCCAGTACTTC | CASSPNLAGKQETQYF
TRBJ1-6 | - | - | TRBV19 | TGTGCCAGTAGTAATGGTGGAACAGCCAATTCACCCCTCCACTTT | CASSNGGTANSPLHF
TRBJ1-1 | TRBD1 | - | TRBV9 | TGTGCCAGCAGCGCTCCTGTGGGACAGGGGGGTGTCGCTTTCTTT | CASSAPVGQGGVAFF
TRBJ2-7 | - | - | TRBV5-8 | TGTGCCAGCAGCCCGTATCGGGGACCAATCTACGAGCAGTACTTC | CASSPYRGPIYEQYF
TRBJ2-5 | - | - | TRBV5-8 | TGTGCCAGCACCCGTGGGGGGTGGGGAGAGACCCAGTACTTC | CASTRGGWGETQYF
TRBJ2-7 | - | - | TRBV11-1 | TGTGCCAGCAGCTTAAACTGGGACACCTACTACGAGCAGTACTTC | CASSLNWDTYYEQYF
TRBJ1-3 | TRBD1 | few | TRBV10-3 | TGTGCCATCACTATGGACAGGGTAGATGGAAACACCATATATTTT | CAITMDRVDGNTIYF
TRBJ2-1 | TRBD2 | - | TRBV28 | TGTGCCAGCAGTTTTTCTAGCGGGAGGGCTCACTCCTACAATGAGCAGTTCTTC | CASSFSSGRAHSYNEQFF
TRBJ2-6 | - | - | TRBV7-9 | TGTGCCAGCAGGTTATCTGGTTATGGGGCCAACGTCCTGACTTTC | CASRLSGYGANVLTF
TRBJ2-7 | - | - | TRBV7-6 | TGTGCCAGCAGCTTAGCCCCCCAGTCAGCGTCACATTCGAACTCCTACGAGCAGTACTTC | CASSLAPQSASHSNSYEQYF
TRBJ1-2 | TRBD1 | - | TRBV6-2/TRBV6-3 | TGTGCCAGCAGGCCTCGGACAGGAAGGGATGGCTACACCTTC | CASRPRTGRDGYTF
TRBJ2-4 | - | - | TRBV7-3 | TGTGCCAGCAGCATCTCCTCGGGAGTAGAAAACATTCAGTACTTC | CASSISSGVENIQYF
TRBJ1-1 | - | once | TRBV7-8 | TGTGCCAGCAGCCTTACAGGGACCACTCAAGCTTTCTTT | CASSLTGTTQAFF
TRBJ1-3 | - | - | TRBV9 | TGTGCCAGCAGCCCCAAGCCCGGGGTGGGTGGAAACACCATATATTTT | CASSPKPGVGGNTIYF
TRBJ1-5 | TRBD1 | - | TRBV28 | TGTGCCACCGGGGACAGGGGGCGTTTTGAGATTCAGGGTCAGCCCCAGCATTTT | CATGDRGRFEIQGQPQHF
TRBJ2-7 | - | - | TRBV7-9 | TGTGCCAGCAGCCTCGTGACACCCTCCTACGAGCAGTACTTC | CASSLVTPSYEQYF
TRBJ2-7 | TRBD1 | - | TRBV2 | TGTGCCAGCAGGGATACCGGGACAGGGTTTAACGAGCAGTACTTC | CASRDTGTGFNEQYF
TRBJ2-2 | TRBD2 | - | TRBV29-1 | TGCAGCGTTGACGGTGCGGGGGTAAACACCGGGGAGCTGTTTTTT | CSVDGAGVNTGELFF
TRBJ1-6 | - | few | TRBV6-5 | TGTGCCAGCAGGACGGGCCAGGTGCGACCCCTCCACTTT | CASRTGQVRPLHF
TRBJ2-6 | - | - | TRBV6-1 | TGTGCCAGCAGTGTGGGCAGCTCCTGGTCTGGGGCCAACGTCCTGACTTTC | CASSVGSSWSGANVLTF
TRBJ1-5 | - | few | TRBV7-8 | TGTGCCAGCAGCCGGTCGGCCCCCCCAAGGAGACTCAATCAGCCCCAGCATTTT | CASSRSAPPRRLNQPQHF
TRBJ2-5 | TRBD2 | - | TRBV7-9 | TGTGCCAGCAGCTTATTTTTACTAGCGGGGGGGCGCCAAGAGACCCAGTACTTC | CASSLFLLAGGRQETQYF
TRBJ2-7 | - | - | TRBV19 | TGTGCCAGTAGTATGGCGGGCAGGGGCTACGAGCAGTACTTC | CASSMAGRGYEQYF